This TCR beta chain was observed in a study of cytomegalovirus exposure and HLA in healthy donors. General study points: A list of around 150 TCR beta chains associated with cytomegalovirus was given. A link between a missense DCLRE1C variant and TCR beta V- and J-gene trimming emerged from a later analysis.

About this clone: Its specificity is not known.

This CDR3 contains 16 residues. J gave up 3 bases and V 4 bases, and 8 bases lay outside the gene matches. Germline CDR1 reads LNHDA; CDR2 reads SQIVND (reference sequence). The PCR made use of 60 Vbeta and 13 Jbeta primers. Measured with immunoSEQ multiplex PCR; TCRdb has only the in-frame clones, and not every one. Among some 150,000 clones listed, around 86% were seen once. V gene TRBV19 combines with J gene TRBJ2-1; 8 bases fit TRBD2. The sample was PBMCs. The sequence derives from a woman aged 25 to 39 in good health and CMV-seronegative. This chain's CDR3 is CASSTLADPFYNEQFF. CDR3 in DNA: TGTGCCAGTAGTACACTAGCGGACCCTTTCTACAATGAGCAGTTCTTC.